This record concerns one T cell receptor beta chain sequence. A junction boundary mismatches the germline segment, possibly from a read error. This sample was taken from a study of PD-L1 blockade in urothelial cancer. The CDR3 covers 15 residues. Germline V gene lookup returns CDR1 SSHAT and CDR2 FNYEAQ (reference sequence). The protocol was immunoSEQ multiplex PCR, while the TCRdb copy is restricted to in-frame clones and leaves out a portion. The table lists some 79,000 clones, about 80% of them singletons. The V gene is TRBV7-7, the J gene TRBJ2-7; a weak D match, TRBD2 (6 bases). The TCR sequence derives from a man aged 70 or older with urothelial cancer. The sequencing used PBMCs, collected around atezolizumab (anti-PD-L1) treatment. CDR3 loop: CASSFGVAGTYEQYF. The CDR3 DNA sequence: TGTGCTAGCAGCTTTGGGGTCGCGGGGACCTACGAGCAGTACTTC.